This T cell receptor beta chain comes out of a study of beta chain features in type 1 diabetes. Whole-study results and caveats: Moderate yet significant TCRB CDR3 shortening was seen in Type 1 diabetes patients in all four CD4+ subsets.

About this clone: Antigen specificity is unknown.

Trimming removed 4 bases from V and 0 bases from J, with 12 bases in between. The CDR3 spans 16 residues. CDR1 and CDR2 from the germline V gene are MNHEY and SVGAGI. Every isolated RNA sample was fully reverse transcribed, so sequencing captured expressed TCRB transcripts. Method: immunoSEQ multiplex PCR; TCRdb's copy keeps in-frame clones and lacks some. This repertoire shows around 600,000 clones, 12% found once; its top ten account for around 0.12%. The receptor's source is a man aged 25 to 40 with type 1 diabetes. Source material: naive CD4+ T cells from blood. The genes are TRBV6-5 and TRBJ1-4; D perhaps matches TRBD1 (6 bases). The CDR3 loop is CASSSLTGPTNEKLFF. Here the CDR3 DNA reads TGTGCCAGCAGTTCGCTGACAGGTCCAACTAATGAAAAACTGTTTTTT.